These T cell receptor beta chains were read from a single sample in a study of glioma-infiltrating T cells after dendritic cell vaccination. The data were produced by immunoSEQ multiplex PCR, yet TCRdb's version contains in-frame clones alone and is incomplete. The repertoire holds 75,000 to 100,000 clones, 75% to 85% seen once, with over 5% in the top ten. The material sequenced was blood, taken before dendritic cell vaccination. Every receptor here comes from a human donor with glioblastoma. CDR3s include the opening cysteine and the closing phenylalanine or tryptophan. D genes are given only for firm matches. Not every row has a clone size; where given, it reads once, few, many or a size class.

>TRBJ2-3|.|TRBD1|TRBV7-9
TGTGCCAGCAGCTTAGCGGGTACAGGGGTCGAGTATTTT
CASSLAGTGVEYF
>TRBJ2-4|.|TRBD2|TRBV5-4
TGTGCCAGCAGTAGGACTAGCGGGATTAAAAACATTCAGTACTTC
CASSRTSGIKNIQYF
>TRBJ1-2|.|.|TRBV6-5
TGTGCCAGCAGTTACACCGGGACTATCAAGTATGGCTACACCTTC
CASSYTGTIKYGYTF
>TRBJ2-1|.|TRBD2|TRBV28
TGTGCCAGCATCAAACTAGCGGGAGGAGAAGCGGGTGAGCAGTTCTTC
CASIKLAGGEAGEQFF
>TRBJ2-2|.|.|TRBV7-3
TGTGCCAGCAGCTTGTTTCAGGGGACCGGGGAGCTGTTTTTT
CASSLFQGTGELFF
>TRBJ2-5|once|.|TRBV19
TGTGCCAGTGGTACCGAAGAGACCCAGTACTTC
CASGTEETQYF
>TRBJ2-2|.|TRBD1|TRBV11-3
TGTGCCAGCAGATACGGGGACAGCAACACCGGGGAGCTGTTTTTT
CASRYGDSNTGELFF
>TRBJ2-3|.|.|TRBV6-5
TGTGCCAGCACTAAGTTTAGGGGCCGCACAGATACGCAGTATTTT
CASTKFRGRTDTQYF
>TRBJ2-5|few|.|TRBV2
TGTGCCAGCACCCTTCAAGAGACCCAGTACTTC
CASTLQETQYF
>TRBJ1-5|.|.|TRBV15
TGTGCCACCAGCAGAGATCCGGTCCTCGGGGGGCTTAGCAATCAGCCCCAGCATTTT
CATSRDPVLGGLSNQPQHF
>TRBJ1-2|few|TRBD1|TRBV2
TGTGCCGGTATGGGACAGAGCAACTATGGCTACACCTTC
CAGMGQSNYGYTF
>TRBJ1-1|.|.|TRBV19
TGTGCCAGTAGTATCAACGGGAATAGGGAAGCTTTCTTT
CASSINGNREAFF